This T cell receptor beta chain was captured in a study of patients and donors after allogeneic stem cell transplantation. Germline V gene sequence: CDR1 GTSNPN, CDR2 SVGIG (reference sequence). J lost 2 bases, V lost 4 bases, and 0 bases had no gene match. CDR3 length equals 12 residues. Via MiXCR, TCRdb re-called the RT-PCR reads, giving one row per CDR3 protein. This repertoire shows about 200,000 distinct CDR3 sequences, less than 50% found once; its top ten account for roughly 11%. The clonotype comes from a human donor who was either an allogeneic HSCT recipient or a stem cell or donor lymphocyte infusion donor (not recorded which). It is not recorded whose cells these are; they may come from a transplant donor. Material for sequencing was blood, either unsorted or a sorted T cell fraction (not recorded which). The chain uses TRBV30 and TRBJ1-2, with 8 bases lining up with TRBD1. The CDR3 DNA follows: TGTGCCTGGACAGGGGGCAACTATGGCTACACCTTC. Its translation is CAWTGGNYGYTF.